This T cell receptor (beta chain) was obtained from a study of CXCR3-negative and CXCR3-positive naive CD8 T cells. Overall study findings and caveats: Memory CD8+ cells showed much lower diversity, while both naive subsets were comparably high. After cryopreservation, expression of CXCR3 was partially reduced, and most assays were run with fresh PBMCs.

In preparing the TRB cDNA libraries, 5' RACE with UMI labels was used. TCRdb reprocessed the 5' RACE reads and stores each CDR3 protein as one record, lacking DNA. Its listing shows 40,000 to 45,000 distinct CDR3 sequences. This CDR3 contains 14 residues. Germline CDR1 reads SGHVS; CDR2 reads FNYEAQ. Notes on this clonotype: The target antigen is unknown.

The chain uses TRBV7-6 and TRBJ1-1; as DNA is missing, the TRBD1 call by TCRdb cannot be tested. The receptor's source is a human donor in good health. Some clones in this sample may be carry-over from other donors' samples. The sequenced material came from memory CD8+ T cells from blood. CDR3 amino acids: CASSGYTGGTEAFF.